These T cell receptor beta chains were read from a single sample in a study of beta chain features in type 1 diabetes. The table came from immunoSEQ multiplex PCR; TCRdb's copy has only in-frame clones and leaves some out. This table holds 130,000 or so clones, 15% to 20% found once. The sample comprised central memory CD4+ T cells from blood. The source is a man aged 18-30 years with type 1 diabetes. The CDR3 runs from the conserved cysteine through the conserved F or W. Fields, in order: D gene, J gene, V gene, CDR3 protein. D genes are given only for firm matches.

-,TRBJ1-1,TRBV7-9,CASSFVADTEAFF
-,TRBJ2-1,TRBV7-2,CASSSHPGNEQFF
TRBD1,TRBJ2-7,TRBV7-9,CASSFRTGTGSYEQYF
TRBD2,TRBJ2-5,TRBV27,CASSSRPGGETQYF
-,TRBJ2-1,TRBV6-1,CASKAGYSYNEQFF
-,TRBJ2-3,TRBV2,CASTYTDTQYF
-,TRBJ2-7,TRBV21-1,CASSKEGQPYEQYF
-,TRBJ1-1,TRBV10-3,CAISESGGNTEAFF
TRBD2,TRBJ2-5,TRBV10-2,CASSSGRETQYF
TRBD2,TRBJ2-7,TRBV11-2,CASSRLAGEGYEQYF
TRBD2,TRBJ2-2,TRBV7-2,CASSGLAGVTGELFF
TRBD2,TRBJ2-7,TRBV4-1,CASSQEVTSEYEQYF
-,TRBJ2-2,TRBV18,CASSPRSETGELFF
-,TRBJ1-4,TRBV4-1,CASSQDPPRGTNEKLFF
TRBD1,TRBJ1-4,TRBV4-3,CASSHVAGTGVEKLFF
-,TRBJ1-5,TRBV30,CAWSRAGWQPQHF
TRBD1,TRBJ2-5,TRBV2,CASRAGTGPSGTQYF
-,TRBJ2-1,TRBV25-1,CASSEPGEGDNEQFF
TRBD2,TRBJ2-3,TRBV7-2,CASSLAIVLAGGDTQYF
-,TRBJ2-7,TRBV27,CASSSTTTGLSYEQYF
TRBD1,TRBJ1-6,TRBV7-2,CASSTGDIRPLHF
TRBD2,TRBJ2-1,TRBV7-2,CASSLGPSGGANEQFF
-,TRBJ2-6,TRBV19,CASSRWDSGANVLTF
TRBD1,TRBJ1-4,TRBV10-3,CAIRETGLNEKLFF
-,TRBJ2-7,TRBV19,CASSRTSGITLDEQYF
-,TRBJ2-7,TRBV19,CASSIGPTGSYEQYF
-,TRBJ2-7,TRBV11-3,CASSLGSNYEQYF
TRBD1,TRBJ1-5,TRBV2,CASRDRANQPQHF
-,TRBJ1-5,TRBV5-1,CASSLSENQPQHF
-,TRBJ2-1,TRBV7-2,CASSFPPSEQFF
TRBD1,TRBJ2-2,TRBV2,CASSSDRVALFF
-,TRBJ2-6,TRBV5-4,CASSLQGSGANVLTF
-,TRBJ2-1,TRBV19,CASSIDTGSYNEQFF
-,TRBJ1-2,TRBV29-1,CSVALLQGGNYGYTF
-,TRBJ1-1,TRBV25-1,CASSEYMGGRNTEAFF
-,TRBJ1-3,TRBV4-3,CASSQEYGNTIYF
TRBD2,TRBJ2-7,TRBV7-3,CASSFSSGGNYEQYF
TRBD2,TRBJ2-1,TRBV5-6,CASSLKAAGAFYNEQFF
-,TRBJ2-5,TRBV2,CASVTTGQTQYF
TRBD2,TRBJ2-3,TRBV4-2,CASSQDRASGAMDTQYF
TRBD1,TRBJ2-3,TRBV30,CAWSGQGSRADTQYF
-,TRBJ2-5,TRBV30,CAWSATTGLQTQYF
-,TRBJ1-6,TRBV28,CASSLLQGSSYNSPLHF
-,TRBJ2-3,TRBV7-9,CASSLFRVARSDTQYF
TRBD1,TRBJ2-1,TRBV29-1,CSVSGGARSYNEQFF
-,TRBJ2-3,TRBV9,CASSASTDTQYF
TRBD2,TRBJ2-1,TRBV7-6,CASSLGLAGVRSYNEQFF
-,TRBJ2-5,TRBV7-2,CASSAQGSETQYF
TRBD1,TRBJ2-3,TRBV10-3,CAISEKQPGTASTDTQYF
-,TRBJ1-1,TRBV4-1,CASSQERPALVTEAFF
TRBD2,TRBJ2-3,TRBV7-9,CASLLAGGAADTQYF
-,TRBJ2-1,TRBV27,CASSRPDSYNEQFF
-,TRBJ2-5,TRBV5-4,CASSSSGSPQETQYF
-,TRBJ2-4,TRBV29-1,CSAVGSLQNIQYF
-,TRBJ2-3,TRBV28,CATLRTDTQYF
TRBD1,TRBJ2-1,TRBV11-3,CASSAGGTGGGNEQFF
-,TRBJ2-7,TRBV2,CASRAPMGYEQYF
TRBD1,TRBJ2-3,TRBV28,CASSLWTGAISTDTQYF
-,TRBJ1-1,TRBV7-2,CASSTQGPGRDRFTEAFF